This is a list of T cell receptor beta chains from one sample in a study of T-cell memory formation after mild COVID-19. One entry per CDR3 protein, called by TCRdb with MiXCR from the 5' RACE reads. The sample lists 100,000 or so distinct CDR3 sequences; 11% were seen once. The sample consisted of PBMCs or a T cell subset sorted from them (not recorded which). The receptors stem from a young man who had mild COVID-19 (a few samples of this study predate the infection). Cell type and time point are not known. Each CDR3 is given with its conserved first and last residue. The D gene is left open where the match is weak. The size field is filled for only some rows; it gives once, few, many or a size class.

size: many
J: TRBJ1-2
D: -
V: TRBV12-3/TRBV12-4
CDR3: CASNMGGYGYTF
DNA: TGTGCCAGCAACATGGGGGGATATGGCTACACCTTC

size: many
J: TRBJ2-5
D: TRBD1
V: TRBV12-3/TRBV12-4
CDR3: CASRSTGAEETQYF
DNA: TGTGCCAGCAGGTCGACAGGGGCAGAAGAGACCCAGTACTTC

size: -
J: TRBJ1-1
D: TRBD1
V: TRBV9
CDR3: CASSARGTGDDGAFF
DNA: TGTGCCAGCAGCGCCCGAGGGACAGGGGATGACGGAGCTTTCTTT

size: few
J: TRBJ1-1
D: -
V: TRBV4-1
CDR3: CASSRAGDGYTEAFF
DNA: TGCGCCAGCAGCCGCGCGGGGGACGGGTACACTGAAGCTTTCTTT

size: many
J: TRBJ2-7
D: -
V: TRBV27
CDR3: CASSSDSYEQYF
DNA: TGTGCCAGCAGCTCGGACAGCTACGAGCAGTACTTC

size: -
J: TRBJ2-1
D: -
V: TRBV6-5
CDR3: CASHGYNEQFF
DNA: TGTGCCAGCCACGGGTACAATGAGCAGTTCTTC

size: few
J: TRBJ1-5
D: -
V: TRBV27
CDR3: CASSPKFVSNQPQHF
DNA: TGTGCCAGCAGTCCCAAATTTGTTAGCAATCAGCCCCAGCATTTT

size: -
J: TRBJ2-1
D: TRBD2
V: TRBV28
CDR3: CASSPQGGSYNEQFF
DNA: TGTGCCAGCAGTCCTCAGGGAGGGTCCTACAATGAGCAGTTCTTC

size: many
J: TRBJ2-7
D: TRBD1
V: TRBV5-1
CDR3: CASTPRDRVSEQYF
DNA: TGCGCCAGCACCCCGAGGGACAGGGTGAGTGAGCAGTACTTC

size: many
J: TRBJ2-1
D: -
V: TRBV24-1
CDR3: CATSDGSLNEQFF
DNA: TGTGCCACCAGTGATGGCAGTCTCAATGAGCAGTTCTTC

size: few
J: TRBJ1-1
D: -
V: TRBV5-1
CDR3: CASSPVRSTEAFF
DNA: TGCGCCAGCAGCCCCGTCCGGAGCACTGAAGCTTTCTTT

size: many
J: TRBJ1-1
D: -
V: TRBV6-5
CDR3: CASSYSPGNTEAFF
DNA: TGTGCCAGCAGTTACTCTCCAGGGAACACTGAAGCTTTCTTT

size: -
J: TRBJ1-1
D: -
V: TRBV11-2
CDR3: CASSWVGEVNTEAFF
DNA: TGTGCCAGCAGCTGGGTCGGGGAAGTCAACACTGAAGCTTTCTTT

size: -
J: TRBJ1-3
D: -
V: TRBV21-1
CDR3: CASSNGPTIYF
DNA: TGTGCCAGCAGCAATGGTCCCACCATATATTTT

size: -
J: TRBJ1-5
D: -
V: TRBV15
CDR3: CATSRRDGSNQPQHF
DNA: TGTGCCACCAGCAGAAGGGACGGGAGCAATCAGCCCCAGCATTTT

size: -
J: TRBJ2-3
D: -
V: TRBV15
CDR3: CATSRDRTGGRNTQYF
DNA: TGTGCCACCAGCAGAGATCGAACGGGGGGCCGGAATACGCAGTATTTT

size: few
J: TRBJ2-1
D: -
V: TRBV7-6
CDR3: CASSPRTYNEQFF
DNA: TGTGCCAGCAGCCCTAGAACCTACAATGAGCAGTTCTTC

size: -
J: TRBJ1-4
D: -
V: TRBV11-2
CDR3: CASSLTRDTTKKLFF
DNA: TGTGCCAGCAGCCTAACCCGGGACACCACGAAAAAACTGTTTTTT

size: -
J: TRBJ1-6
D: -
V: TRBV7-2
CDR3: CASSLDSVGNSPLHF
DNA: TGTGCCAGCAGCTTAGATTCGGTTGGTAATTCACCCCTCCACTTT

size: few
J: TRBJ1-1
D: -
V: TRBV3-1
CDR3: CASSLGMGGGTEAFF
DNA: TGTGCCAGCAGCCTTGGTATGGGGGGCGGCACTGAAGCTTTCTTT

size: -
J: TRBJ2-2
D: TRBD1
V: TRBV14
CDR3: CASSPQTGTAGELFF
DNA: TGTGCCAGCAGCCCACAGACAGGGACGGCCGGGGAGCTGTTTTTT

size: -
J: TRBJ1-1
D: -
V: TRBV6-5
CDR3: CATKGWTRDENTEAFF
DNA: TGTGCCACCAAGGGGTGGACCAGGGATGAAAACACTGAAGCTTTCTTT

size: few
J: TRBJ1-2
D: -
V: TRBV9
CDR3: CASSVVEGGYGYTF
DNA: TGTGCCAGCAGCGTAGTTGAGGGAGGCTATGGCTACACCTTC

size: many
J: TRBJ2-1
D: -
V: TRBV9
CDR3: CASSVQGDEQFF
DNA: TGTGCCAGCAGCGTTCAGGGTGATGAGCAGTTCTTC

size: -
J: TRBJ2-2
D: -
V: TRBV5-1
CDR3: CASTPGDQNTGELFF
DNA: TGCGCCAGCACCCCGGGGGACCAGAACACCGGGGAGCTGTTTTTT

size: -
J: TRBJ2-5
D: -
V: TRBV7-6
CDR3: CASSSTGVETQYF
DNA: TGTGCCAGCAGCTCGACCGGAGTGGAGACCCAGTACTTC

size: many
J: TRBJ2-1
D: TRBD2
V: TRBV5-1
CDR3: CASSVSLAGALEQFF
DNA: TGCGCCAGCAGCGTATCACTAGCGGGGGCCCTAGAGCAGTTCTTC

size: -
J: TRBJ2-1
D: TRBD2
V: TRBV7-3
CDR3: CASSLRGLAVDEQFF
DNA: TGTGCCAGCAGCTTAAGGGGACTAGCTGTGGATGAGCAGTTCTTC

size: few
J: TRBJ1-1
D: -
V: TRBV7-2
CDR3: CASSSWRNTEAFF
DNA: TGTGCCAGCAGCTCGTGGCGAAACACTGAAGCTTTCTTT

size: -
J: TRBJ2-3
D: -
V: TRBV3-1
CDR3: CARSQERYRSTDTQYF
DNA: TGTGCCAGGAGCCAAGAAAGGTACCGTAGCACAGATACGCAGTATTTT

size: -
J: TRBJ2-1
D: -
V: TRBV9
CDR3: CASSVEGGGSYNEQFF
DNA: TGTGCCAGCAGCGTAGAAGGCGGGGGCAGCTACAATGAGCAGTTCTTC

size: few
J: TRBJ2-1
D: -
V: TRBV6-6
CDR3: CASSSTGSSYNEQFF
DNA: TGTGCCAGCAGTTCGACGGGGAGCTCCTACAATGAGCAGTTCTTC

size: -
J: TRBJ2-1
D: -
V: TRBV4-1
CDR3: CASSQVQGSNEQFF
DNA: TGCGCCAGCAGCCAAGTTCAGGGTAGTAATGAGCAGTTCTTC

size: few
J: TRBJ2-3
D: -
V: TRBV20-1
CDR3: CSARDISTDTQYF
DNA: TGCAGTGCGCGGGACATTAGCACAGATACGCAGTATTTT

size: -
J: TRBJ2-5
D: TRBD2
V: TRBV11-2
CDR3: CASSRHSGGQGETQYF
DNA: TGTGCCAGCAGCCGACACAGCGGGGGCCAGGGAGAGACCCAGTACTTC

size: -
J: TRBJ2-5
D: -
V: TRBV11-2
CDR3: CASSSWAAPYQETQYF
DNA: TGTGCCAGCAGCTCTTGGGCTGCCCCGTACCAAGAGACCCAGTACTTC

size: few
J: TRBJ1-2
D: -
V: TRBV12-3/TRBV12-4
CDR3: CASSLRRDYGYTF
DNA: TGTGCCAGCAGTTTACGGAGGGACTATGGCTACACCTTC

size: many
J: TRBJ2-1
D: TRBD2
V: TRBV6-5
CDR3: CASSFSGGAKNEQFF
DNA: TGTGCCAGCAGTTTTAGCGGGGGGGCCAAAAATGAGCAGTTCTTC

size: -
J: TRBJ1-3
D: -
V: TRBV12-3/TRBV12-4
CDR3: CASSTTGKQGNTIYF
DNA: TGTGCCAGCAGTACAACAGGGAAACAAGGAAACACCATATATTTT

size: few
J: TRBJ2-5
D: TRBD1
V: TRBV6-2/TRBV6-3
CDR3: CASSTRTGPKTQYF
DNA: TGTGCCAGCAGTACCCGGACAGGACCCAAGACCCAGTACTTC

size: -
J: TRBJ2-1
D: -
V: TRBV14
CDR3: CASSQTLGLLGLSSSYNEQFF
DNA: TGTGCCAGCAGCCAAACCTTGGGACTTCTGGGGCTCTCGAGCTCCTACAATGAGCAGTTCTTC

size: -
J: TRBJ2-2
D: -
V: TRBV6-2/TRBV6-3
CDR3: CASSYSKRDTGELFF
DNA: TGTGCCAGCAGTTACTCGAAAAGGGACACCGGGGAGCTGTTTTTT

size: -
J: TRBJ2-1
D: -
V: TRBV19
CDR3: CASSIDHSGVSSYNEQFF
DNA: TGTGCCAGTAGTATAGATCATTCCGGGGTTAGCTCCTACAATGAGCAGTTCTTC

size: few
J: TRBJ2-1
D: TRBD2
V: TRBV29-1
CDR3: CSVGLASDEQFF
DNA: TGCAGCGTAGGACTAGCTTCCGATGAGCAGTTCTTC

size: few
J: TRBJ1-4
D: -
V: TRBV6-2/TRBV6-3
CDR3: CASSYRALGTNEKLFF
DNA: TGTGCCAGCAGTTACCGTGCGCTGGGGACTAATGAAAAACTGTTTTTT

size: -
J: TRBJ2-1
D: -
V: TRBV5-6
CDR3: CASSFDGSYNEQFF
DNA: TGTGCCAGCAGCTTCGACGGCTCCTACAATGAGCAGTTCTTC

size: -
J: TRBJ2-1
D: -
V: TRBV5-4
CDR3: CASRYGEAYNEQFF
DNA: TGTGCCAGCCGCTATGGGGAGGCCTACAATGAGCAGTTCTTC

size: few
J: TRBJ1-2
D: TRBD1
V: TRBV6-6
CDR3: CASEAGGQGFSNYGYTF
DNA: TGTGCCAGCGAGGCCGGGGGACAGGGGTTCTCGAACTATGGCTACACCTTC

size: -
J: TRBJ2-5
D: -
V: TRBV11-2
CDR3: CASSLVGGTGIRETQYF
DNA: TGTGCCAGCAGCTTAGTGGGCGGGACGGGGATCCGAGAGACCCAGTACTTC

size: -
J: TRBJ2-7
D: -
V: TRBV5-1
CDR3: CASSSYVQGTGGDHSSYEQYF
DNA: TGCGCCAGCAGCTCCTATGTACAGGGGACTGGCGGGGACCACAGCTCCTACGAGCAGTACTTC

size: -
J: TRBJ2-7
D: -
V: TRBV27
CDR3: CASSFSAFREQYF
DNA: TGTGCCAGCAGTTTCAGTGCTTTCCGCGAGCAGTACTTC

size: -
J: TRBJ1-5
D: -
V: TRBV4-1
CDR3: CASSQPDGNQPQHF
DNA: TGCGCCAGCAGCCAACCAGACGGGAATCAGCCCCAGCATTTT

size: -
J: TRBJ2-2
D: TRBD2
V: TRBV7-9
CDR3: CASRDSGLNTGELFF
DNA: TGTGCCAGCAGGGATAGCGGGCTGAACACCGGGGAGCTGTTTTTT

size: few
J: TRBJ2-3
D: TRBD2
V: TRBV7-9
CDR3: CASSVPSGGAEDTQYF
DNA: TGTGCCAGCAGCGTGCCTAGCGGGGGGGCCGAAGATACGCAGTATTTT

size: few
J: TRBJ2-2
D: -
V: TRBV4-1
CDR3: CASSIRDHTSISNTGELFF
DNA: TGCGCCAGCAGTATCCGGGACCACACGTCAATTAGCAACACCGGGGAGCTGTTTTTT

size: -
J: TRBJ2-1
D: TRBD1
V: TRBV15
CDR3: CATRDRVNEQFF
DNA: TGTGCCACCAGAGACAGGGTGAATGAGCAGTTCTTC

size: -
J: TRBJ2-2
D: TRBD2
V: TRBV7-2
CDR3: CASSLVSGVVGTGELFF
DNA: TGTGCCAGCAGCTTAGTAAGCGGGGTGGTTGGCACCGGGGAGCTGTTTTTT